This is a list of T cell receptor beta chains from one sample in a study of blood T cell repertoires in COVID-19. Data came from immunoSEQ multiplex PCR; TCRdb stores just in-frame clones and leaves some out. Among 150,000 or so clones listed, around 82% were seen once. Sequenced: peripheral blood. These receptors all stem from a human donor in a cohort sampled during active COVID-19. Each CDR3 is given with its conserved first and last residue. Fields, in order: J gene, V gene, D gene, clone size, CDR3 DNA, CDR3 protein. The D gene is left open where the match is weak. Some rows mark clone size as missing; the rest say once, few, many or name a class of expanded clone.

>TRBJ2-1|TRBV6-5|TRBD2|once
TGTGCCAGCAGTTGGACGGGGGGACCCAATGAGCAGTTCTTC
CASSWTGGPNEQFF
>TRBJ2-1|TRBV3-1/TRBV3-2|-|-
TGTGCCAGCAGCCCGCGTCTAGTCAGCTCCTACAATGAGCAGTTCTTC
CASSPRLVSSYNEQFF
>TRBJ1-1|TRBV18|TRBD1|-
TGTGCCAGCTCACCACAGGGACAGGGGAACACTGAAGCTTTCTTT
CASSPQGQGNTEAFF
>TRBJ2-1|TRBV19|TRBD1|-
TGTGCCAGTAGAATAGGACAGGGCGATGAGCAGTTCTTC
CASRIGQGDEQFF
>TRBJ1-1|TRBV9|-|-
TGTGCCAGCAGCGCTAGAGGAGGGAGTGAAGCTTTCTTT
CASSARGGSEAFF
>TRBJ1-1|TRBV6-5|-|-
TGTGCCAGCAGTTACGGCCGATTCACTGAAGCTTTCTTT
CASSYGRFTEAFF
>TRBJ1-2|TRBV5-1|-|-
TGCGCCAGCAGCTTGGACAGGGTCGGTGGCTACACCTTC
CASSLDRVGGYTF
>TRBJ2-2|TRBV4-1|TRBD2|few
TGCGCCAGCAGCCAAGGGGGGACTAGCGGGAGATTGAGGTGGAACACCGGGGAGCTGTTTTTT
CASSQGGTSGRLRWNTGELFF
>TRBJ2-1|TRBV4-1|TRBD1|-
TGCGCCAGCAGCCAACCGACAGGGATTTCGGTCTACAATGAGCAGTTCTTC
CASSQPTGISVYNEQFF
>TRBJ1-2|TRBV28|TRBD1|-
TGTGCCAGCGGATCAGGGGGCGAAAATCGTGGCTACACCTTC
CASGSGGENRGYTF
>TRBJ2-3|TRBV3-1/TRBV3-2|TRBD2|-
TGTGCCAGCAGCCGCCCTACTAGCGGGAGCACAGATACGCAGTATTTT
CASSRPTSGSTDTQYF
>TRBJ2-1|TRBV18|-|-
TGTGCCAGCTCACCTCGCGACAATGAGCAGTTCTTC
CASSPRDNEQFF
>TRBJ2-1|TRBV7-3|TRBD2|-
TGTGCCAGCAGCACCATAAGGACTAGCTACAATGAGCAGTTCTTC
CASSTIRTSYNEQFF
>TRBJ1-1|TRBV15|-|-
TGTGCCACCAGCAGAGTGTGGGGAGTCCAGGCTGAAGCTTTCTTT
CATSRVWGVQAEAFF
>TRBJ2-5|TRBV5-1|-|-
TGCGCCAGCAGCTTGTTAGGACAAATGACCCAAGAGACCCAGTACTTC
CASSLLGQMTQETQYF
>TRBJ1-4|TRBV15|-|-
TGTGCCACCAGCAGACTCCCTCCGGGCGGGACTAATGAAAAACTGTTTTTT
CATSRLPPGGTNEKLFF
>TRBJ1-1|TRBV12-3/TRBV12-4|-|few
TGTGCCTACCAGGTAGTAATGAACACTGAAGCTTTCTTT
CAYQVVMNTEAFF
>TRBJ1-5|TRBV11-3|-|-
TGTGCCAGCAGCACCCGAAGTGGCGGAGATCAGCCCCAGCATTTT
CASSTRSGGDQPQHF
>TRBJ1-5|TRBV6-2/TRBV6-3|-|-
TGTGCCAGCAGTTACTACGCGAGGGGCAATCAGCCCCAGCATTTT
CASSYYARGNQPQHF
>TRBJ1-3|TRBV13|-|-
TGTGCCAGCAGCTTAGGGATCCTGCGCTCTGGAAACACCATATATTTT
CASSLGILRSGNTIYF
>TRBJ2-1|TRBV10-3|TRBD1|few
TGTGCCATCAGTCGGGACAGGGGGGACAATGAGCAGTTCTTC
CAISRDRGDNEQFF
>TRBJ2-5|TRBV5-4|TRBD2|-
TGTGCCAGCAGCAATCTGGGGGGGCAAGAGACCCAGTACTTC
CASSNLGGQETQYF
>TRBJ2-2|TRBV12-3/TRBV12-4|TRBD2|-
TGTGCCAGCAGTCCTGGACTAGAGAGGGAGCTGTTTTTT
CASSPGLERELFF
>TRBJ1-4|TRBV5-1|TRBD1|once
TGCGCCAGCAGCCCCGGACAGGGCACCTTCGAAAAACTGTTTTTT
CASSPGQGTFEKLFF
>TRBJ2-5|TRBV7-2|TRBD1|-
TGTGCCAGCAGTTCCAGGGGGCGAGGGACCCAGTACTTC
CASSSRGRGTQYF
>TRBJ2-3|TRBV7-3|TRBD1|-
TGTGCCAGCAGCCAAGGGACAGGAGTCACAGATACGCAGTATTTT
CASSQGTGVTDTQYF
>TRBJ1-3|TRBV7-2|-|-
TGTGCCAGCAGCTTAGTCGGAGGCTCTGGAAACACCATATATTTT
CASSLVGGSGNTIYF
>TRBJ2-2|TRBV2|TRBD2|-
TGTGCCAGCAGTAGCGGGACCTCCCGCTCGAACACCGGGGAGCTGTTTTTT
CASSSGTSRSNTGELFF
>TRBJ2-1|TRBV19|TRBD2|-
TGTGCCAGTAGTACTCTAGCGGGAGTTAATAATGAGCAGTTCTTC
CASSTLAGVNNEQFF
>TRBJ2-3|TRBV7-2|-|-
TGTGCCAGCAGCTCCCAGACAGACACAGATACGCAGTATTTT
CASSSQTDTDTQYF
>TRBJ1-1|TRBV5-1|-|-
TGCGCCAGCAGCCAGGCAGGGCGTAACACTGAAGCTTTCTTT
CASSQAGRNTEAFF
>TRBJ2-5|TRBV5-1|-|-
TGCGCCAGCAGCTTGGCCGGAGAGACCCAGTACTTC
CASSLAGETQYF
>TRBJ2-3|TRBV18|TRBD2|-
TGTGCCAGCTCACCTCTGGCGGGAGAAACGCAGTATTTT
CASSPLAGETQYF
>TRBJ1-2|TRBV2|-|-
TGTGCCAGCAGTGACGGGGGGCAGAGAGTTGGCTACACCTTC
CASSDGGQRVGYTF
>TRBJ1-2|TRBV20-1|-|-
TGCAGTGCTAGTCGGCAGGCAACTAACTATGGCTACACCTTC
CSASRQATNYGYTF
>TRBJ1-2|TRBV7-9|-|once
TGTGCCAGCAGCCGCCCTGAAGACAGCAGCTACACCTTC
CASSRPEDSSYTF
>TRBJ2-1|TRBV5-4|TRBD2|-
TGTGCCAGCAGCCCTAGCGGAAGGAACAATGAGCAGTTCTTC
CASSPSGRNNEQFF
>TRBJ2-7|TRBV5-1|-|-
TGCGCCAGCAGCGGTACATCTCCCTACGAGCAGTACTTC
CASSGTSPYEQYF
>TRBJ1-5|TRBV5-6|-|-
TGTGCCAGCAGCAAAAGCGGGGCACGGCAGCCCCAGCATTTT
CASSKSGARQPQHF
>TRBJ1-2|TRBV4-3|-|-
TGCGCCAGCAGCCAAGATGGGCGAAACTATGGCTACACCTTC
CASSQDGRNYGYTF
>TRBJ1-4|TRBV7-2|TRBD1|-
TGTGCCAGCAGCCCGATGAATCCGACAGGGGCGTTAAATGAAAAACTGTTTTTT
CASSPMNPTGALNEKLFF
>TRBJ2-1|TRBV10-3|TRBD2|-
TGTGCCATCAGTAAACTGTCTAGCGGGGGAGGCTGCAATGAGCAGTTCTTC
CAISKLSSGGGCNEQFF